This TCR beta chain is from a study of T cell responses to AZD1222 COVID-19 vaccine. Germline V gene lookup returns CDR1 MGHRA and CDR2 YSYEKL. V shed 4 bases and J 4 bases; nucleotides not matched to a gene: 10. This CDR3 comprises 15 residues. Profiled with immunoSEQ multiplex PCR; TCRdb holds only in-frame clones, not every one. The table lists 130,000 to 150,000 clones, around 88% of them singletons. The TCR was taken from an adult in good health. V usage is TRBV4-1 and J usage is TRBJ2-7; 7 bases line up with TRBD1. Source: peripheral blood, taken on day 0 of AZD1222 vaccination. The CDR3 region is CASSLGPGQQYEQYF. The CDR3 DNA is TGCGCCAGCAGCCTTGGACCGGGACAGCAATACGAGCAGTACTTC.